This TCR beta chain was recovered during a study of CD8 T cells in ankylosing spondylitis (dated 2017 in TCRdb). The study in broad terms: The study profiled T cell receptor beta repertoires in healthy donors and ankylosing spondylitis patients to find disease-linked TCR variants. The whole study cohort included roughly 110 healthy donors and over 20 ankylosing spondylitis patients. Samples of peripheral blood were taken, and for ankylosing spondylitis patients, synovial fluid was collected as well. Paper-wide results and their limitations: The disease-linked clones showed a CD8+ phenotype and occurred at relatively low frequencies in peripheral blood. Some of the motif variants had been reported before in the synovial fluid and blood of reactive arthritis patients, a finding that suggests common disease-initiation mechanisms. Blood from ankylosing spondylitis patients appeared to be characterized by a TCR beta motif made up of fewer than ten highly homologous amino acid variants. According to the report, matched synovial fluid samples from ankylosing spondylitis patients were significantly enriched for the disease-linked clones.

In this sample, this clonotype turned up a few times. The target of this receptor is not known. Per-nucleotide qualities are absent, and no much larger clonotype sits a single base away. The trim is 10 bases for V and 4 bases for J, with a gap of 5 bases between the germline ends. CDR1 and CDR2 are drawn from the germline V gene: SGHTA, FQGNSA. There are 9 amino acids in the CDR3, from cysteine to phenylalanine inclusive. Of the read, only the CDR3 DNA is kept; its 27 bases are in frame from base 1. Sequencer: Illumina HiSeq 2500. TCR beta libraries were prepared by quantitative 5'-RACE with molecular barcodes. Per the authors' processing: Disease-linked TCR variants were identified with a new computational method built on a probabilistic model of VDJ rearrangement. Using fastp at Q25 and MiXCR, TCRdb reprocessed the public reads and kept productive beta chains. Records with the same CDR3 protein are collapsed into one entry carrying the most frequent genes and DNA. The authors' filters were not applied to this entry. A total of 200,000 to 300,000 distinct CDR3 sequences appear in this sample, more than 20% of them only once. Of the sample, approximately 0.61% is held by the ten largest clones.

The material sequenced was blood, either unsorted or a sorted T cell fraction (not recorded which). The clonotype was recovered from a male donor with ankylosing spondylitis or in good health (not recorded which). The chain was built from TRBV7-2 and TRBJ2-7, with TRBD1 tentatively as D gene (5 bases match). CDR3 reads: CAKGYEQYF. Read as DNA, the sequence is TGTGCCAAGGGGTACGAGCAGTACTTC.